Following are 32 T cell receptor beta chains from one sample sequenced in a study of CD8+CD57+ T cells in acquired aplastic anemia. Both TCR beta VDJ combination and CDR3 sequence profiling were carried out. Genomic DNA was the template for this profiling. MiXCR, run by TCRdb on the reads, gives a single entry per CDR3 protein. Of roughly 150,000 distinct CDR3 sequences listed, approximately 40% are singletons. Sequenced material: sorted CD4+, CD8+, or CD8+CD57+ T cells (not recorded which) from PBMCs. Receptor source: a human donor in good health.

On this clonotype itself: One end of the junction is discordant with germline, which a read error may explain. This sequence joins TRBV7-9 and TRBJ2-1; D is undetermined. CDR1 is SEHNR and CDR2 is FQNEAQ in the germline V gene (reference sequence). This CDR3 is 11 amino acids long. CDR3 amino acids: CASTGGDEQFF. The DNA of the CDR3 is TGCGCCAGCACTGGTGGGGATGAGCAGTTCTTC.

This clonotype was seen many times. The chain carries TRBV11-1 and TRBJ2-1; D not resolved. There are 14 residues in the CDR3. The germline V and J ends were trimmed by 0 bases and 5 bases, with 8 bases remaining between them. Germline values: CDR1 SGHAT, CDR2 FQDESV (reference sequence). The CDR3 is CASSLAGPHNEQFF. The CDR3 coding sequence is TGTGCCAGCAGCTTAGCGGGCCCCCACAATGAGCAGTTCTTC.

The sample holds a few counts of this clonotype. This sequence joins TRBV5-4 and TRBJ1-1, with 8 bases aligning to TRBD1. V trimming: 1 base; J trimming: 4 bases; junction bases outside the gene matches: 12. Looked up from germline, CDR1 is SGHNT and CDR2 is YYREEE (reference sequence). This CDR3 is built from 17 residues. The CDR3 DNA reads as TGTGCCAGCAGCTTGTTCTCTGCGACAGGGGTCGGCACTGAAGCTTTCTTT. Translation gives CASSLFSATGVGTEAFF.

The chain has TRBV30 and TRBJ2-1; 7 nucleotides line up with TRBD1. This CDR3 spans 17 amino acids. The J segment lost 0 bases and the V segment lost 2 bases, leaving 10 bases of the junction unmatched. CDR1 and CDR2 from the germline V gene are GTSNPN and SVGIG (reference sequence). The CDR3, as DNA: TGTGCCTGGAGTCCGGACAGGATATCGACCTCCTACAATGAGCAGTTCTTC. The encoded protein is CAWSPDRISTSYNEQFF.

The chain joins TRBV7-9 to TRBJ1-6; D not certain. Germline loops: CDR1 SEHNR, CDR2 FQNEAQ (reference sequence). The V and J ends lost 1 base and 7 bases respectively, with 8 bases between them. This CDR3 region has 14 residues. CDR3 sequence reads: CASSLGGINSPLHF. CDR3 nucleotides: TGTGCCAGCAGCTTAGGAGGGATCAATTCACCCCTCCACTTT.

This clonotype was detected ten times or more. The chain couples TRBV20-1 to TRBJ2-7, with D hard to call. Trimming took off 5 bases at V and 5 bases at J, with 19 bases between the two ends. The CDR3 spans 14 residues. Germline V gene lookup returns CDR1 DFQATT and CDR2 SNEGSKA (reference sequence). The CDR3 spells CSAYAVLGADEQYF. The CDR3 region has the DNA TGCAGTGCTTACGCCGTTCTGGGCGCGGACGAGCAGTACTTC.

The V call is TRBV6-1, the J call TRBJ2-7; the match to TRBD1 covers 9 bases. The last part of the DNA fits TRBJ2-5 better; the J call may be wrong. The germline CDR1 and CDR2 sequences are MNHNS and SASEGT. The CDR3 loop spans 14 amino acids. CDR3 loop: CASSDRRQGVTQYF. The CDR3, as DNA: TGTGCCAGCAGTGACCGTAGACAGGGGGTGACCCAGTACTTC.

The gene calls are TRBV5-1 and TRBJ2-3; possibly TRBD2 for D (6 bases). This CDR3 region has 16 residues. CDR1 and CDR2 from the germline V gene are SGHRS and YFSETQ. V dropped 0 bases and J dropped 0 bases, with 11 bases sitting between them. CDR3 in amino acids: CASSLAGGASTDTQYF. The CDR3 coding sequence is TGCGCCAGCAGCTTGGCCGGAGGGGCAAGCACAGATACGCAGTATTTT.

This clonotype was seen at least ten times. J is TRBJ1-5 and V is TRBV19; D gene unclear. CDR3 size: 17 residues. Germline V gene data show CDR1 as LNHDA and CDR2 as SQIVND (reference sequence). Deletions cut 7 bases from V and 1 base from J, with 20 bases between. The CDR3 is CASIGGSTVGSNQPQHF. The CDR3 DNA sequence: TGTGCCAGTATTGGAGGGAGTACGGTGGGGAGCAATCAGCCCCAGCATTTT.

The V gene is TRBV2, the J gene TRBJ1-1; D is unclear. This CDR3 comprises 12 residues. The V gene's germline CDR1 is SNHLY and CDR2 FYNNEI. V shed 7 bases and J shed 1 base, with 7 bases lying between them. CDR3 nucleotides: TGTGCCAGCACCAGGAGGAACACTGAAGCTTTCTTT. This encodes CASTRRNTEAFF.

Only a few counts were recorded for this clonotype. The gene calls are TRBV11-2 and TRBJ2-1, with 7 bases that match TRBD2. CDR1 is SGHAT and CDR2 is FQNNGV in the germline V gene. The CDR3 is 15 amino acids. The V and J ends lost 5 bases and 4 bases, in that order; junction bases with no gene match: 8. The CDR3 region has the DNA TGTGCCAGCAGCGTGGGGGGGATGGGGTACAATGAGCAGTTCTTC. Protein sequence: CASSVGGMGYNEQFF.

The CDR3 nucleotides read TGTGCCAGTATGTCTAGCGGGAGTTGGAATGAGCAGTTCTTC. The encoded protein is CASMSSGSWNEQFF. The chain recombines TRBV25-1 with TRBJ2-1, with 10 bases aligning to TRBD2. The germline CDR1 and CDR2 sequences are MGHDK and SYGVNS. This CDR3 comprises 14 residues. Unmatched junction bases numbered 9, after V lost 9 bases and J lost 7 bases.

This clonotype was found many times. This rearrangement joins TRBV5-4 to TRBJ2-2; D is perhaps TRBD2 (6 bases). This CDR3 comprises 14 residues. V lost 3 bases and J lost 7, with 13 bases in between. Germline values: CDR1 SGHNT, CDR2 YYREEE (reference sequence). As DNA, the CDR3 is TGTGCCAGCAGCTCGAAAACCGGGGGCGGGGAGCTGTTTTTT. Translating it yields CASSSKTGGGELFF. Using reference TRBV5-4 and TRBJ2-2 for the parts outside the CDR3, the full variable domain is ETGVTQSPTHLIKTRGQQVTLRCSSQSGHNTVSWYQQALGQGPQFIFQYYREEENGRGNFPPRFSGLQFPNYSSELNVNALELDDSALYLCASSSKTGGGELFFGEGSRLTVL.

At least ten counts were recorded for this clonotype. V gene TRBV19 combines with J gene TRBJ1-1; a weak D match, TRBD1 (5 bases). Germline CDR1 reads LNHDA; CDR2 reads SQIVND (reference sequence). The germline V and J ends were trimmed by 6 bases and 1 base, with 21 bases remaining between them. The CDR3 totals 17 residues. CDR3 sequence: CASRETPRQQRNTEAFF. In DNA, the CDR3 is TGTGCCAGTAGGGAAACACCAAGACAGCAAAGGAACACTGAAGCTTTCTTT.

In nucleotides, the CDR3 is TGTGCCAGCAGGTCAGGGGGCTCTGAAAAACTGTTTTTT. Its translation is CASRSGGSEKLFF. The chain recombines TRBV6-1 with TRBJ1-4; 8 bases match TRBD1. Germline V lookup: CDR1 MNHNS, CDR2 SASEGT. This CDR3 comprises 13 residues. Losses at the gene ends were 6 bases for V and 7 bases for J; bases not matched to a gene: 4.

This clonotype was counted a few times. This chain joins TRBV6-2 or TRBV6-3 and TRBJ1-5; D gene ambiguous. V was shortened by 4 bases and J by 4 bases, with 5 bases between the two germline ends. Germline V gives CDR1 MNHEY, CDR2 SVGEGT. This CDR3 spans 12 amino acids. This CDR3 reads CASSLLNQPQHF. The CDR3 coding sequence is TGTGCCAGCAGTTTATTGAATCAGCCCCAGCATTTT.

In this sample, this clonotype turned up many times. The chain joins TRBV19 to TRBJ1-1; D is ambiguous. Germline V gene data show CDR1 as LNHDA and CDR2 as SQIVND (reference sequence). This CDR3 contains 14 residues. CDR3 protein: CVTSMGLANTEAFF. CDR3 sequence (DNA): TGTGTCACCAGTATGGGGTTGGCGAACACTGAAGCTTTCTTT. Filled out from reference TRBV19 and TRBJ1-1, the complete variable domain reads DGGITQSPKYLFRKEGQNVTLSCEQNLNHDAMYWYRQDPGQGLRLIYYSQIVNDFQKGDIAEGYSVSREKKESFPLTVTSAQKNPTAFYLCVTSMGLANTEAFFGQGTRLTVV.

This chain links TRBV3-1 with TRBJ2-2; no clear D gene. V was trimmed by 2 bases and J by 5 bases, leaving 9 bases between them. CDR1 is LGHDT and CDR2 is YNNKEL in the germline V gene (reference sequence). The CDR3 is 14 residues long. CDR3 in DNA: TGTGCCAGCAGCCAATTGTCCGGTACCGGGGAGCTGTTTTTT. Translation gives CASSQLSGTGELFF.

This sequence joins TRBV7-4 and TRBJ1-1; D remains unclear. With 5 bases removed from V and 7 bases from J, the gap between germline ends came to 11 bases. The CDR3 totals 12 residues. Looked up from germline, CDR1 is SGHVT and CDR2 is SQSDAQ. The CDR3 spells CASSKKANEAFF. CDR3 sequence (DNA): TGTGCCAGCAGCAAAAAGGCCAATGAAGCTTTCTTT.

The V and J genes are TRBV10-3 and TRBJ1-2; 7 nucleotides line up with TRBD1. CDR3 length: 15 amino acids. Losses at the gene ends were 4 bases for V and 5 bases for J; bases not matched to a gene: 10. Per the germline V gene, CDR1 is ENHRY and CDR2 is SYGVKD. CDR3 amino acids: CAISGAQTGEYGYTF. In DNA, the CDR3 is TGTGCCATCAGTGGGGCCCAAACAGGGGAATATGGCTACACCTTC.

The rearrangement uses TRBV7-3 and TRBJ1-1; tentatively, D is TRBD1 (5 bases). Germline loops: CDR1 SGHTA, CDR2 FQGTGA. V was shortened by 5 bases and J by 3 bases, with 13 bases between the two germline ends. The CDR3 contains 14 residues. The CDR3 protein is CASSLRREDTEAFF. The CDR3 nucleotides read TGTGCCAGCAGCCTGCGCAGGGAGGACACTGAAGCTTTCTTT.

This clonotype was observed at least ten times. CDR3 coding DNA: TGCGCCAGCAGCTTCGCGGGGGAGTCCACAGATACGCAGTATTTT. Protein sequence: CASSFAGESTDTQYF. The chain uses TRBV5-1 and TRBJ2-3, with 7 positions matching TRBD2. The CDR3 covers 15 residues. The germline CDR1 and CDR2 sequences are SGHRS and YFSETQ. Trimming at V came to 2 bases and at J to 2 bases, leaving 5 bases not matched to a gene.

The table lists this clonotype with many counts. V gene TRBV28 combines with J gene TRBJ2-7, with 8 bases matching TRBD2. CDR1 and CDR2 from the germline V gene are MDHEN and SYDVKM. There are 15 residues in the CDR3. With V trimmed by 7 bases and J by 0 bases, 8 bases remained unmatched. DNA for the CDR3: TGTGCCAGCACCTTAGCGGGATCGAGCTCCTACGAGCAGTACTTC. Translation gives CASTLAGSSSYEQYF.

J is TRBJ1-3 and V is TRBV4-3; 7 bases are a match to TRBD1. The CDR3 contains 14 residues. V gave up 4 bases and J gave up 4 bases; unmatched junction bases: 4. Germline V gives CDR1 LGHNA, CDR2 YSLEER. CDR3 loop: CASSPRGQGNTIYF. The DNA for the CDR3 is TGCGCCAGCAGCCCAAGGGGGCAAGGAAACACCATATATTTT.

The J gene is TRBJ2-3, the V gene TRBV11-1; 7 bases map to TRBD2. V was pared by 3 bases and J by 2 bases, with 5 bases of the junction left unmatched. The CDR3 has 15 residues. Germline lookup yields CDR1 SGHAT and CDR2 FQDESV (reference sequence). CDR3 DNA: TGTGCCAGCAGCTTGGGACTAACGCTCACAGATACGCAGTATTTT. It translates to CASSLGLTLTDTQYF.

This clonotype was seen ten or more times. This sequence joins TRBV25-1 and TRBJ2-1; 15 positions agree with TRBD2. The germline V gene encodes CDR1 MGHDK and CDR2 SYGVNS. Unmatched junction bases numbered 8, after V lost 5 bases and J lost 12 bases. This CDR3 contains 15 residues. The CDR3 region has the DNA TGTGCCAGCAGTTTTGGACTAGCGGGAGGGCCAGGGCAGTTCTTC. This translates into CASSFGLAGGPGQFF.

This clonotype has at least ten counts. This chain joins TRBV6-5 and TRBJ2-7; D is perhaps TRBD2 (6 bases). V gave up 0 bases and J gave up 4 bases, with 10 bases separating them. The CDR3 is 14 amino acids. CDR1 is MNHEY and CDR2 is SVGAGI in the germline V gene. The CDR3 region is CASSYSGGTYEQYF. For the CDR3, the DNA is TGTGCCAGCAGTTACTCCGGGGGAACGTACGAGCAGTACTTC.

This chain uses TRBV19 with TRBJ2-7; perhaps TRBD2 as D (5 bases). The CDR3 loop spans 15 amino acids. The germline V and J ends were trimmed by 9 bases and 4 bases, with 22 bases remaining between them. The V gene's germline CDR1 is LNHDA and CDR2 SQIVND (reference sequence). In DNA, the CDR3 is TGTGCCAGCTCCACGGGGAGCCCACCTAATTACGAGCAGTACTTC. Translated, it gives CASSTGSPPNYEQYF.

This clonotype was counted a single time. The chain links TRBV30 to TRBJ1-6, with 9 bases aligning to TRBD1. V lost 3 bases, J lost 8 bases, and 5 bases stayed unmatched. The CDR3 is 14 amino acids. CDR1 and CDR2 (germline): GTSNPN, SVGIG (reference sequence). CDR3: CAWSEGQGDSPLHF. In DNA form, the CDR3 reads TGTGCCTGGAGCGAGGGACAGGGAGATTCACCCCTCCACTTT. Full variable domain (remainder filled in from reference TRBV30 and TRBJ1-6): SQTIHQWPATLVQPVGSPLSLECTVEGTSNPNLYWYRQAAGRGLQLLFYSVGIGQISSEVPQNLSASRPQDRQFILSSKKLLLSDSGFYLCAWSEGQGDSPLHFGNGTRLTVT.

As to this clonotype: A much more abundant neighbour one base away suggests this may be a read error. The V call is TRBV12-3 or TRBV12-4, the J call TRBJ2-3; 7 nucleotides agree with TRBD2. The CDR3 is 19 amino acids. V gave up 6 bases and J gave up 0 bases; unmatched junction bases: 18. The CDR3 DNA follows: TGTGCCAGCAGGACCACCTTAGGACTAGAGGGAGCTAGCACAGATACGCAGTATTTT. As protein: CASRTTLGLEGASTDTQYF.

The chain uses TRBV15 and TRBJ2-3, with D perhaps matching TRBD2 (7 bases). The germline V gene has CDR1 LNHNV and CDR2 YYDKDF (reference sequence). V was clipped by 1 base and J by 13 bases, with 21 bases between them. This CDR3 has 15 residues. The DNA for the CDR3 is TGTGCCACCAGCAGAGGGGAGGGGGGCGAGATACGGGAGTATTTT. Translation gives CATSRGEGGEIREYF.

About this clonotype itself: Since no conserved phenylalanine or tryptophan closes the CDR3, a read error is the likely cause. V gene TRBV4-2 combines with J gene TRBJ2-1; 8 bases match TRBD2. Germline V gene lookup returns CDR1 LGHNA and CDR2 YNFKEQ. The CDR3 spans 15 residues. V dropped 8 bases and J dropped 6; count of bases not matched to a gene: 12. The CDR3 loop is CASETGAGVFNEQFL. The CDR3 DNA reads TGTGCCAGCGAGACTGGAGCGGGGGTGTTCAATGAGCAGTTCCTC.